This entry features one T cell receptor (beta chain) sequence. Its antigen is still unknown. PCR primers comprised 60 Vbeta and 13 Jbeta primers. Only in-frame clones appear in the TCRdb table, and some are missing; sequencing was by immunoSEQ multiplex PCR. Its table lists about 140,000 clones. Everyone who donated was a healthy bone marrow donor. This sample is part of a study of cytomegalovirus exposure and HLA in healthy donors. Overall study: Genetic ancestry analysis placed over 65% of the 300 to 500 donors that were genotyped in the Caucasian-associated cluster.

Germline CDR1 is MNHEY and CDR2 is SVGAGI. J lost 0 bases, V lost 6 bases, and 5 bases had no gene match. The CDR3 has 15 amino acids. Findings and caveats of the study: Among the most significant clusters, several appeared linked to common viral pathogens in a later analysis. The authors assumed roughly uniform sequencing depth across donors for presence/absence analyses.

The receptor was derived from a male donor in good health and CMV-seronegative. V gene TRBV6-5 combines with J gene TRBJ1-3; 7 bases agree with TRBD1. Input material: PBMCs. CDR3 sequence reads: CASSPGTASGNTIYF. In DNA form, the CDR3 reads TGTGCCAGCAGCCCTGGGACAGCCTCTGGAAACACCATATATTTT.